This T cell receptor beta chain was captured by sequencing in a study of blood T cell repertoires in COVID-19. Study as a whole: There were acute and convalescent COVID-19 samples, and they came from the United States, Italy and Spain.

The CDR3 length is 16 residues. The V gene's germline CDR1 is SNHLY and CDR2 FYNNEI. V was cut by 6 bases and J by 0 bases, with 18 bases left in between. Those who participated ranged in age from roughly 18 to 95 years and resided in about 24 US areas. Membership in each cohort depended on participant-reported clinical history. The assay was immunoSEQ multiplex PCR, and TCRdb's table has in-frame clones only and misses some. The table shows fewer than 350,000 clones, with roughly 90% occurring only once. V usage is TRBV2 and J usage is TRBJ2-7, with D possibly matching TRBD1 (6 bases). Sequencing was performed on PBMCs or T cells enriched from blood (not recorded which). The receptor was derived from a woman in her 30s who had been exposed to COVID-19. The DNA of the CDR3 is TGTGCCAGCAGGTTCCCCAGGGGAGTCAGCTCCTACGAGCAGTACTTC. Its protein is CASRFPRGVSSYEQYF.